This T cell receptor (beta chain) appears in the sequencing data of a study of blood T cell repertoires in COVID-19 (TCRdb year 2020). As for the study more broadly: The collaborator samples originated in the United States, Italy and Spain and spanned the acute and convalescent phases of COVID-19. The prospective study material was composed of cDNA or gDNA derived from T cells, B-cell-depleted T cells, or PBMCs. Subjects who had been exposed to COVID-19, were actively infected with it, or had recovered from it provided the deeply sampled blood TCRbeta repertoires that made up the dataset. A freely available public database, intended as a resource for researchers studying the immune response to SARS-CoV-2, is where the repertoires were released. Samples were obtained from the ongoing ImmuneRACE study (first 160 participants) and from approximately 1,200 subjects provided by 6 global collaborators. A de-identified subject ID, COVID-19 status, age in years and sex were almost always included in the sample metadata. Where available, HLA class I and class II types were obtained from metadata supplied by the sample provider rather than from assay-based typing.

The research as a whole found: How much clinical and demographic metadata was included differed by source and by participant, and the metadata was provided uncurated.

Trimming takes 5 bases off V and 10 bases off J; junction bases not matched to a gene: 4. The germline V gene specifies SGHTA as CDR1 and FQGNSA as CDR2. The CDR3 measures 13 amino acids from cysteine to phenylalanine. Only the CDR3 DNA stays, 39 bases, in frame from base 1. Enrolling through a virtual design, the prospective study's participants ranged in age from about 18 to 100 years and lived across roughly 23 United States geographic areas. In the prospective study, participants were assigned to cohorts based on the clinical history participants reported in a screening survey and a study questionnaire. ImmuneRACE Cohort 3 recovered participants were defined by two consecutive negative NP/OP PCR tests, healthcare professional clearance, or symptom resolution. Mobile phlebotomists in the prospective study collected whole blood, serum and a nasopharyngeal or oropharyngeal swab from every participant. Prospective study participants could optionally give additional blood draws and questionnaires over a 2-month period. Blood samples from the prospective study were shipped frozen or at room temperature prior to DNA extraction.

Comments on this clone: Its antigen target is currently unknown. No qualities accompany the bases; no much larger clone lies one base away.

TCRbeta CDR3 regions were amplified from genomic DNA using the immunoSEQ Assay, a bias-controlled multiplex PCR. Processing in the source paper ran as follows. Nucleated cell counts per sample were estimated from amplification of reference gene primers within the assay. To quantify the absolute abundance of each unique TCRbeta CDR3 rearrangement, sequence reads were collapsed and filtered. Productive Simpson clonality was computed per sample as the square root of Simpson's diversity index over productive rearrangements. TCRdb re-hosts the immuneACCESS table, in-frame sequences only. Its copies lack some clones; in the studies checked, an unresolved V gene accounts for under half of them, and the cause for the rest is not known. That table is the source of V, J and clone size, and D and trimming were worked out from the DNA. The sample table contains some 340,000 clones; only one count was recorded for roughly four fifths of them. About 5% of the sample is in the top ten clones.

The sequence was obtained from a woman aged 45-59 years who had recovered from COVID-19. The rearranged chain carries TRBV7-2 and TRBJ2-1; TRBD2 matches 11 bases in the middle. Source material: PBMCs or T cells enriched from blood (not recorded which). The nucleotide sequence reads as follows: TGTGCCAGCAGCATCCGACTAGCGGGGGAGCAGTTCTTC. Translated, it gives CASSIRLAGEQFF. The reference TRBV7-2 and TRBJ2-1 proteins fill in what lies around the CDR3, so the full variable domain reads GAGVSQSPSNKVTEKGKDVELRCDPISGHTALYWYRQSLGQGLEFLIYFQGNSAPDKSGLPSDRFSAERTGGSVSTLTIQRTQQEDSAVYLCASSIRLAGEQFFGPGTRLTVL.